The rows below give T cell receptor beta chains drawn from one sample of a study of T-cell memory formation after mild COVID-19. TCRdb called the 5' RACE reads again in MiXCR, with one record for every CDR3 protein. This table holds 340,000 or so distinct CDR3 sequences, approximately 13% found once. Sample: PBMCs or a T cell subset sorted from them (not recorded which). The origin of the receptors is a man aged 18 to 30 who had mild COVID-19 (a few samples of this study predate the infection). Cell type and time point are not known. CDR3s leave out the opening cysteine and the closing phenylalanine or tryptophan. Fields, in order: V gene, J gene, clone size, CDR3 protein. Clone size is given for some rows only: seen once, a few or many times, or a class if the clone is expanded.

V gene: TRBV5-1; J gene: TRBJ1-5; clone size: few; CDR3 protein: ASSPDGYSNQPQH
V gene: TRBV7-9; J gene: TRBJ2-1; clone size: .; CDR3 protein: ASSGLERGGTDEQF
V gene: TRBV5-6; J gene: TRBJ2-7; clone size: .; CDR3 protein: ASSGTGLSSYEQY
V gene: TRBV30; J gene: TRBJ2-3; clone size: few; CDR3 protein: AWSMSWDNPTDTQY
V gene: TRBV20-1; J gene: TRBJ2-5; clone size: .; CDR3 protein: SARSQLTGETQY
V gene: TRBV5-5; J gene: TRBJ1-5; clone size: .; CDR3 protein: ASSLDRGHQPQH
V gene: TRBV6-6; J gene: TRBJ1-2; clone size: .; CDR3 protein: ASSEGPANYGYT
V gene: TRBV6-2/TRBV6-3; J gene: TRBJ1-1; clone size: few; CDR3 protein: ASSLGQGGLTEAF
V gene: TRBV6-5; J gene: TRBJ1-5; clone size: .; CDR3 protein: ASSYSRDRYQPQH
V gene: TRBV4-3; J gene: TRBJ2-7; clone size: .; CDR3 protein: ASSPGTRYEQY
V gene: TRBV3-1; J gene: .; clone size: .; CDR3 protein: ASSPTTGFQETQY
V gene: TRBV7-2; J gene: TRBJ2-3; clone size: many; CDR3 protein: ASSQEVTQY
V gene: TRBV7-2; J gene: TRBJ1-2; clone size: .; CDR3 protein: ASSQAGPGYT
V gene: TRBV7-8; J gene: TRBJ1-6; clone size: few; CDR3 protein: ASSLIVGQRSPLH
V gene: TRBV5-1; J gene: TRBJ1-1; clone size: few; CDR3 protein: ASSLAGVGDTEAF
V gene: TRBV7-2; J gene: TRBJ1-5; clone size: many; CDR3 protein: ASSSGTRENQPQH
V gene: TRBV5-4; J gene: TRBJ2-5; clone size: .; CDR3 protein: ASSFDLGPGETQY
V gene: TRBV29-1; J gene: TRBJ2-3; clone size: few; CDR3 protein: SVVVWDSASTDTQY
V gene: TRBV5-6; J gene: TRBJ2-1; clone size: .; CDR3 protein: ASTWGGSYNEQF
V gene: TRBV27; J gene: TRBJ1-4; clone size: few; CDR3 protein: ASSSGRYEKLF
V gene: TRBV7-2; J gene: TRBJ2-5; clone size: few; CDR3 protein: ASTTWTGQETQY
V gene: TRBV5-8; J gene: TRBJ2-1; clone size: .; CDR3 protein: ASSTGGWGAKEQF
V gene: TRBV6-5; J gene: TRBJ2-5; clone size: .; CDR3 protein: ASSRLAGVGETQY
V gene: TRBV28; J gene: TRBJ2-1; clone size: .; CDR3 protein: ASSSTQGPYF
V gene: TRBV5-6; J gene: TRBJ1-4; clone size: few; CDR3 protein: ASSGGNNEKLF
V gene: TRBV12-3/TRBV12-4; J gene: TRBJ1-1; clone size: .; CDR3 protein: ASSLASGGHTEAF
V gene: TRBV7-9; J gene: TRBJ1-2; clone size: .; CDR3 protein: ASRGEHYGYT
V gene: TRBV6-6; J gene: TRBJ1-5; clone size: .; CDR3 protein: ASSSGTLQPQH
V gene: TRBV6-6; J gene: TRBJ1-3; clone size: .; CDR3 protein: ASKGTSGNTIY
V gene: TRBV6-5; J gene: TRBJ1-5; clone size: few; CDR3 protein: ASSHSAGNQPQH
V gene: TRBV7-2; J gene: TRBJ2-7; clone size: few; CDR3 protein: ASSLSGIAGPPGHEQY
V gene: TRBV27; J gene: TRBJ2-1; clone size: .; CDR3 protein: ASTQGTLGNEQF
V gene: TRBV12-3/TRBV12-4; J gene: TRBJ1-2; clone size: .; CDR3 protein: ASSFVSGGGEYSNYGYT
V gene: TRBV5-1; J gene: TRBJ2-2; clone size: few; CDR3 protein: ASQSGTGSGELF
V gene: TRBV7-2; J gene: TRBJ2-3; clone size: many; CDR3 protein: ASTLGGGAPSTDTQY
V gene: TRBV9; J gene: TRBJ2-7; clone size: few; CDR3 protein: ASSPRQGPAYEQY